This TCR beta chain was identified during a study of blood T cell repertoires in COVID-19. Background on the study: Researchers got acute and convalescent COVID-19 samples from the United States, Italy and Spain. PBMCs, B-cell-depleted T cells, or T cells provided the cDNA or gDNA that made up the material.

CDR1 and CDR2 from the germline V gene are LGHDT and YNNKEL (reference sequence). V trimming: 5 bases; J trimming: 2 bases; junction bases outside the gene matches: 6. This CDR3 contains 15 residues. Per the original methods: Researchers report that nucleated cell counts were estimated from reference gene primer amplification. Measured with immunoSEQ multiplex PCR; TCRdb has only the in-frame clones, and not every one. That table furnishes V, J and clone size, whereas the DNA furnished D and trimming. The table records more than 110,000 clones, 70% to 90% of them present only once. The chain has TRBV3-1 (or the pseudogene TRBV3-2) and TRBJ2-5; 9 bases fit TRBD2. Sequencing was performed on peripheral blood. The origin of this receptor is a human donor in a cohort sampled during active COVID-19. In nucleotides, the CDR3 is TGTGCCAGCAGCGCTGAGACTAGCGGACAAGAGACCCAGTACTTC. Translated: CASSAETSGQETQYF.